The sequence of this T cell receptor beta chain was determined in a study of T cell responses to AZD1222 COVID-19 vaccine. Per the germline V gene, CDR1 is MDHEN and CDR2 is SYDVKM. This CDR3 spans 12 amino acids. V lost 7 bases and J 5 bases, leaving 12 bases between the germline ends. Points on this clone: Antigen unknown.

Clones were sequenced by immunoSEQ multiplex PCR, and TCRdb holds only the in-frame ones, with some missing. Among roughly 100,000 clones listed, around 89% were seen once. Notes on the study in general: The sample set comprised mostly white British donors with more females, and clonal diversity was possibly underestimated.

This chain uses TRBV28 with TRBJ2-7, with D possibly being TRBD1 (7 bases). The sequence came from an adult in good health. This specimen was peripheral blood, taken on day 0 of AZD1222 vaccination. This chain's CDR3 is CASMQGEDEQYF. CDR3 sequence (DNA): TGTGCCAGCATGCAGGGGGAGGACGAGCAGTACTTC.